This T cell receptor beta chain stems from a study of blood T cell repertoires in COVID-19. About the study: PBMCs, B-cell-depleted T cells, or T cells provided the cDNA or gDNA that made up the material.

The CDR3 is 13 residues long. CDR1 is MNHNS and CDR2 is SASEGT in the germline V gene. Concerning this clone: At one end the junction does not follow the germline gene, possibly because of a read error.

Study members were between about 18 and 90 years old and lived in some 22 US regions. Authors' methods: For nucleated cells, counts were estimated from reference gene primer amplification. Using immunoSEQ multiplex PCR, the repertoire was profiled, and TCRdb retains in-frame clones only, with some absent. The V and J calls and the clone size are those of that table, but D and trimming were determined from the DNA. The sample holds 220,000 or so clones, 90% seen once. The sequence came from a man in his thirties or forties who had been exposed to COVID-19. The sample consisted of PBMCs or T cells enriched from blood (not recorded which). This chain joins TRBV6-1 and TRBJ2-7; 12 bases align to TRBD1. The CDR3 sequence: CASSELPGQGANF. The CDR3 bases are TGTGCCAGCAGTGAACTTCCGGGACAGGGGGCCAACTTC.